What follows describes a single TCR beta chain. Its antigen remains unknown. Trimming took 2 bases from V and 6 from J, leaving 4 bases between them. Germline V gene sequence: CDR1 SGHNT, CDR2 YYREEE (reference sequence). The CDR3 is made up of 11 amino acids. Doses given second, at about 4 or about 12 weeks, were pooled. The sample belongs to a study of T cell responses to AZD1222 COVID-19 vaccine. Whole-study findings and limits: Seropositive at baseline were only a handful of AZD1222 recipients.

Here immunoSEQ multiplex PCR was the method, and the copy in TCRdb shows in-frame clones only, minus some. The sample has more than 100,000 clones, just over 90% seen once. The starting material was peripheral blood, obtained 28 days after the second AZD1222 dose. The TCR was taken from an adult who received the AZD1222 COVID-19 vaccine. The V call is TRBV5-4, the J call TRBJ2-3, with unresolved D. The CDR3 spells CASSFGDTQYF. Here the CDR3 DNA reads TGTGCCAGCAGCTTCGGGGATACGCAGTATTTT.